The following is a T cell receptor (beta chain) sequence with its context. Its antigen remains unidentified. Extraction of approximately 2 micrograms of genomic DNA from cryopreserved PBMCs supplied material for TCR beta libraries. TCRdb's table, derived via immunoSEQ multiplex PCR, lists solely in-frame clones and lacks some. The table records roughly 250,000 clones, roughly 74% of them present only once. This specimen belongs to a study of cytotoxic CD8 clonotypes in ibrutinib-treated CLL. Study-wide findings and caveats: Sustained-remission patients were sampled at one set of times and progressing patients at different ones.

Trimming removed 0 bases from V and 5 bases from J; junction bases left unmatched: 9. Germline lookup yields CDR1 GTSNPN and CDR2 SVGIG (reference sequence). This CDR3 spans 16 amino acids. The J gene is TRBJ1-3, the V gene TRBV30; the match to TRBD1 covers 8 bases. The receptor's source is a human donor with chronic lymphocytic leukemia. The sample was PBMCs, taken after 24 months of ibrutinib treatment. CDR3 loop: CAWSVRSGGPRNTIYF. The CDR3, as DNA: TGTGCCTGGAGTGTACGCTCAGGGGGCCCCCGAAACACCATATATTTT. The full variable domain, rest sourced from reference TRBV30 and TRBJ1-3, is SQTIHQWPATLVQPVGSPLSLECTVEGTSNPNLYWYRQAAGRGLQLLFYSVGIGQISSEVPQNLSASRPQDRQFILSSKKLLLSDSGFYLCAWSVRSGGPRNTIYFGEGSWLTVV.